One sample yielded the 30 T cell receptor beta chains listed below, sequenced in a study of beta chain features in type 1 diabetes. Regarding the study as a whole: When Type 1 diabetes patients were examined, their TCRB CDR3s proved moderately but significantly shorter in all four CD4+ subsets.

Antigens for these TCRs are unknown. Reverse transcribing all isolated RNA meant expressed TCRB transcripts were sequenced. The assay was immunoSEQ multiplex PCR, and TCRdb's table has in-frame clones only and misses some. The data contain roughly 350,000 clones, about 10% of them singletons. The sequenced sample consisted of central memory CD4+ T cells from blood. The origin of the receptors is a young man with type 1 diabetes.

This clone was found a few times. The V gene is TRBV28, the J gene TRBJ1-1, with D perhaps TRBD1 (5 bases). Germline CDR1 is MDHEN and CDR2 is SYDVKM. The CDR3 contains 12 residues. With 6 bases removed from V and 4 bases from J, the gap between germline ends came to 9 bases. Written as DNA, the CDR3 is TGTGCCAGCAGGGCGCAGGGCACTGAAGCTTTCTTT. Encoded protein: CASRAQGTEAFF.

V usage is TRBV9 and J usage is TRBJ2-3, with unresolved D. Per the germline V gene, CDR1 is SGDLS and CDR2 is YYNGEE. There are 16 residues in the CDR3. Trimming removed 4 bases at V and 0 bases at J, with 15 bases between. The CDR3 nucleotides read TGTGCCAGCAGCTTGGGCGACGCGGCGAGCACAGATACGCAGTATTTT. It yields the protein CASSLGDAASTDTQYF.

CDR3 region: CASSWGTSGDNEQFF. The CDR3 bases are TGTGCCAGCAGCTGGGGGACTAGCGGGGACAATGAGCAGTTCTTC. The chain is built from TRBV7-2 and TRBJ2-1, with 13 bases lining up with TRBD2. In germline, CDR1 is SGHTA, CDR2 FQGNSA. The junction had 2 bases not matched to a gene; V was cut back by 4 bases and J by 5 bases. This CDR3 is built from 15 residues.

The CDR3 bases are TGTGCCAGCAGCGGGGGGCCGCGGTCGTACGAGCAGTACTTC. It codes for CASSGGPRSYEQYF. The chain links TRBV5-5 to TRBJ2-7; D is tentatively TRBD1 or TRBD2 (6 bases each). CDR1 is SGHKS, CDR2 YYEKEE, per germline (reference sequence). The length of the CDR3 is 14 residues. V was pared by 4 bases and J by 4 bases, with 15 bases between.

This chain joins TRBV19 and TRBJ2-1; TRBD2 matches 7 bases. Germline values: CDR1 LNHDA, CDR2 SQIVND (reference sequence). V was clipped by 4 bases and J by 0 bases; unmatched bases: 6. The CDR3 spans 16 residues. The CDR3 DNA reads as TGTGCCAGTAGTAAAGCTAGCGGAAGCTCCTACAATGAGCAGTTCTTC. It specifies CASSKASGSSYNEQFF. The variable domain in full, with the rest retrieved from reference TRBV19 and TRBJ2-1, is DGGITQSPKYLFRKEGQNVTLSCEQNLNHDAMYWYRQDPGQGLRLIYYSQIVNDFQKGDIAEGYSVSREKKESFPLTVTSAQKNPTAFYLCASSKASGSSYNEQFFGPGTRLTVL.

The table lists this clone with a few counts. V gene TRBV28 combines with J gene TRBJ2-2, with 7 bases aligning to TRBD1. V lost 6 bases, J lost 4 bases, and 5 bases stayed unmatched. Germline assignment: CDR1 MDHEN and CDR2 SYDVKM. This CDR3 is 14 amino acids long. The CDR3 nucleotides are TGTGCCAGCAGACCGGGACAGAGCACCGGGGAGCTGTTTTTT. It codes for CASRPGQSTGELFF.

This clone has only a few counts. This may come from a read error, since a much larger clone is one base off. The same CDR3 is also encoded by other DNA sequences in this sample. The chain combines TRBV9 with TRBJ2-1; 11 bases line up with TRBD1. Trimming at V came to 2 bases and at J to 8 bases, leaving 6 bases not matched to a gene. CDR1 is SGDLS, CDR2 YYNGEE, per germline. There are 15 residues in the CDR3. The CDR3 region is CASSVRGQGGHEQFF. CDR3 DNA: TGTGCCAGCAGCGTGCGGGGACAGGGGGGACATGAGCAGTTCTTC.

This rearrangement joins TRBV6-4 to TRBJ2-2, with D perhaps TRBD1 or TRBD2 (5 bases each). Germline V gene sequence: CDR1 MRHNA, CDR2 SNTAGT. With 6 bases removed from V and 4 bases from J, the gap between germline ends came to 15 bases. This CDR3 spans 15 amino acids. CDR3 residues: CASSSGTSPTGELFF. CDR3 nucleotides: TGTGCCAGCAGCTCCGGGACCAGCCCCACCGGGGAGCTGTTTTTT.

This clone was counted only a few times. This chain joins TRBV5-4 and TRBJ1-2; no definite D call. The CDR3 runs to 13 residues. With 3 bases removed from V and 4 bases from J, the gap between germline ends came to 10 bases. Germline CDR1 and CDR2: SGHNT and YYREEE (reference sequence). The CDR3, as DNA: TGTGCCAGCAGCTCAGACGTAAGCTATGGCTACACCTTC. Its protein is CASSSDVSYGYTF.

This clone was detected a few times. J is TRBJ1-4 and V is TRBV28; 12 bases line up with TRBD1. The CDR3 totals 15 residues. Trimming removed 5 bases from V and 7 bases from J; junction bases left unmatched: 5. The germline V gene encodes CDR1 MDHEN and CDR2 SYDVKM. In DNA, the CDR3 is TGTGCCAGCAGTGGGGGGACAGGGGGCCTTGAAAAACTGTTTTTT. As protein: CASSGGTGGLEKLFF. Using reference TRBV28 and TRBJ1-4 for the parts outside the CDR3, the full variable domain is DVKVTQSSRYLVKRTGEKVFLECVQDMDHENMFWYRQDPGLGLRLIYFSYDVKMKEKGDIPEGYSVSREKKERFSLILESASTNQTSMYLCASSGGTGGLEKLFFGSGTQLSVL.

In this sample, this clone turned up a few times. Other DNA sequences within the sample encode an identical CDR3. V gene TRBV5-6 combines with J gene TRBJ1-1; a weak D match, TRBD1 (6 bases). Trimming shortened V by 0 bases and J by 0 bases, and 6 bases separated the two germline ends. CDR1 SGHDT and CDR2 YYEEEE come from the germline V gene. The CDR3 has 14 residues. The DNA of the CDR3 is TGTGCCAGCAGCTTGGGACAGGTGAACACTGAAGCTTTCTTT. Amino acids: CASSLGQVNTEAFF.

This clone was counted a few times. The rearrangement uses TRBV6-6 and TRBJ2-5; a possible D gene is TRBD1 (6 bases). The CDR3 consists of 13 residues. With 6 bases removed from V and 5 bases from J, the gap between germline ends came to 13 bases. Germline CDR1 is MNHNY and CDR2 is SVGAGI (reference sequence). The CDR3 region has the DNA TGTGCCAGCAGCACAACAGGGTCGGAGACCCAGTACTTC. This codes for CASSTTGSETQYF.

In its sample, this clone was seen once. The identical CDR3 is also encoded by other nucleotide sequences in the sample. The chain uses TRBV7-2 and TRBJ2-5, with TRBD1 identical over 7 bases. Germline V CDR1 and CDR2: SGHTA, FQGNSA. Unmatched junction bases numbered 8, after V lost 5 bases and J lost 2 bases. CDR3 size: 15 residues. The CDR3 is CASSRGQAGQETQYF. Written as DNA, the CDR3 is TGTGCCAGCAGCAGAGGACAGGCCGGGCAAGAGACCCAGTACTTC.

The sample holds a few counts of this clone. The chain's CDR3 is CASSQEVGQINEKLFF. In DNA form, the CDR3 reads TGCGCCAGCAGCCAAGAAGTGGGGCAGATTAATGAAAAACTGTTTTTT. The chain links TRBV4-3 to TRBJ1-4; a possible D gene is TRBD1 (5 bases). The CDR3 consists of 16 residues. Trimming shortened V by 0 bases and J by 4 bases, and 12 bases separated the two germline ends. CDR1 is LGHNA, CDR2 YSLEER, per germline.

The rearrangement links TRBV7-2 to TRBJ1-2, with TRBD1 as a possible D gene (6 bases). Germline CDR1 reads SGHTA; CDR2 reads FQGNSA. V gave up 5 bases and J gave up 3 bases, with 16 bases separating them. There are 15 residues in the CDR3. CDR3 DNA: TGTGCCAGCAGCCCTCTACAGGGAGGGGACTATGGCTACACCTTC. Translating gives CASSPLQGGDYGYTF. Looking up the rest from reference TRBV7-2 and TRBJ1-2 gives the full variable domain: GAGVSQSPSNKVTEKGKDVELRCDPISGHTALYWYRQSLGQGLEFLIYFQGNSAPDKSGLPSDRFSAERTGGSVSTLTIQRTQQEDSAVYLCASSPLQGGDYGYTFGSGTRLTVV.

The chain has TRBV7-9 and TRBJ2-5; D perhaps matches TRBD1 (6 bases). The CDR3 has 15 residues. V was shortened by 4 bases and J by 2 bases, with 14 bases between the two germline ends. The germline V gene encodes CDR1 SEHNR and CDR2 FQNEAQ (reference sequence). CDR3 DNA: TGTGCCAGCAGCTCCCCCGGGACAAATCAAGAGACCCAGTACTTC. It translates to CASSSPGTNQETQYF.

This clone was detected a few times. V usage is TRBV7-9 and J usage is TRBJ2-7; D unclear. The V gene's germline CDR1 is SEHNR and CDR2 FQNEAQ (reference sequence). The CDR3 runs to 12 residues. Trimming took 1 base from V and 5 from J, leaving 6 bases between them. The CDR3 DNA sequence: TGTGCCAGCAGCTTAGATCGGAACGAGCAGTACTTC. The encoded protein is CASSLDRNEQYF.

The chain joins TRBV10-3 to TRBJ2-2; 7 positions match TRBD1. This CDR3 comprises 17 residues. Germline V gene sequence: CDR1 ENHRY, CDR2 SYGVKD. The J segment lost 1 base and the V segment lost 11 bases, leaving 16 bases of the junction unmatched. The CDR3 nucleotides are TGTGCCTCCACCCATCCGGAAAGACAGGGGAACACCGGGGAGCTGTTTTTT. This codes for CASTHPERQGNTGELFF.

The table lists this clone with a few counts. This rearrangement joins TRBV5-4 to TRBJ2-5; TRBD2 agrees at 10 bases. With V trimmed by 4 bases and J by 4 bases, 16 bases remained unmatched. The CDR3 extends over 18 amino acids. Germline CDR1 reads SGHNT; CDR2 reads YYREEE (reference sequence). The DNA for the CDR3 is TGTGCCAGCAGCCCCAGGGGCCCGGCTAGCGGGAGTCCAGAGACCCAGTACTTC. This codes for CASSPRGPASGSPETQYF.

The CDR3 DNA reads TGTGCCGCACTCTCGGGGCAGGGAGGCTATGGCTACACCTTC. It specifies CAALSGQGGYGYTF. The J gene is TRBJ1-2, the V gene TRBV30; perhaps TRBD1 as D (5 bases). Trimming took 8 bases from V and 4 from J, leaving 20 bases between them. Germline CDR1 reads GTSNPN; CDR2 reads SVGIG (reference sequence). The CDR3 covers 14 residues. Full variable domain (outside the CDR3, taken from reference TRBV30 and TRBJ1-2): SQTIHQWPATLVQPVGSPLSLECTVEGTSNPNLYWYRQAAGRGLQLLFYSVGIGQISSEVPQNLSASRPQDRQFILSSKKLLLSDSGFYLCAALSGQGGYGYTFGSGTRLTVV.

This rearrangement joins TRBV9 to TRBJ2-7; either TRBD1 or TRBD2 may supply D (5 bases each). Trimming shortened V by 3 bases and J by 4 bases, and 11 bases separated the two germline ends. Germline V gives CDR1 SGDLS, CDR2 YYNGEE. This CDR3 spans 13 amino acids. The CDR3 sequence is CASSAGDGYEQYF. Written as DNA, the CDR3 is TGTGCCAGCAGCGCTGGGGACGGTTACGAGCAGTACTTC.

A few counts support this clone. This chain links TRBV2 with TRBJ1-1, with unresolved D. Per germline, CDR1 SNHLY and CDR2 FYNNEI. Trimming left V 5 bases short and J 7 bases short, with 17 bases between. CDR3 length equals 14 residues. The CDR3 DNA reads as TGTGCCAGCAGTTTAGACGGATCCAGAGGTGAAGCTTTCTTT. Protein: CASSLDGSRGEAFF.

This clone showed up many times. The J gene is TRBJ2-6, the V gene TRBV10-3, with 7 bases fitting TRBD1. Germline V gene data show CDR1 as ENHRY and CDR2 as SYGVKD. V lost 5 bases to trimming and J lost 4 bases; unmatched junction nucleotides: 5. The CDR3 length is 15 residues. The CDR3 DNA reads TGTGCCATCAGTTCGACAGGGAACGGGGCCAACGTCCTGACTTTC. Protein product: CAISSTGNGANVLTF.

This clone was seen more than once but under ten times. The V and J genes are TRBV20-1 and TRBJ1-2; D ambiguous. CDR3 length: 11 residues. Germline values: CDR1 DFQATT, CDR2 SNEGSKA (reference sequence). Between the trimmed V and J ends, which lost 6 bases and 4 bases, there was a span of 9 bases. This chain's CDR3 is CSALGSYGYTF. The CDR3 bases are TGCAGTGCCCTCGGGAGCTATGGCTACACCTTC.

This clone was counted a few times. This rearrangement joins TRBV6-1 to TRBJ2-5; tentative D call: TRBD1 (5 bases). Trimming shortened V by 6 bases and J by 2 bases, and 16 bases separated the two germline ends. Germline loops: CDR1 MNHNS, CDR2 SASEGT. CDR3 length equals 15 residues. The CDR3 DNA sequence: TGTGCCAGCAGGCCAATGACAGCGCTTCAAGAGACCCAGTACTTC. The encoded protein is CASRPMTALQETQYF.

The chain uses TRBV28 and TRBJ2-1, with 8 nucleotides matching TRBD1. This CDR3 spans 15 amino acids. From germline, CDR1 is MDHEN and CDR2 SYDVKM. The V gene end was trimmed by 6 bases and the J gene end by 10 bases; junction bases not matched to a gene: 14. The CDR3 region has the DNA TGTGCCAGCAGACCTACTGACAGGGGTACTTGGGAGCAGTTCTTC. Residues: CASRPTDRGTWEQFF.

This chain connects TRBV18 to TRBJ1-4, with D perhaps matching TRBD1 (6 bases). CDR1 and CDR2 (germline): KGHSH, LQKENI. The CDR3 runs to 14 residues. The V end was cut by 2 bases, the J end by 7 bases, with 11 bases between. The DNA of the CDR3 is TGTGCCAGCTCACCATCAGGGGTATCTGAAAAACTGTTTTTT. It translates to CASSPSGVSEKLFF.

The chain couples TRBV5-5 to TRBJ1-1, with 8 bases aligning to TRBD1. Germline CDR1 SGHKS, CDR2 YYEKEE (reference sequence). The CDR3 totals 15 residues. Trimming took 3 bases from V and 0 from J; bases not matched to a gene: 4. As DNA, the CDR3 is TGTGCCAGCAGCTATGGGACAGGAATGAACACTGAAGCTTTCTTT. It specifies CASSYGTGMNTEAFF.

The V call is TRBV6-5, the J call TRBJ2-3; D might be TRBD2 (7 bases). CDR3 length: 15 residues. Trimming shortened V by 7 bases and J by 2 bases, and 16 bases separated the two germline ends. Per germline, CDR1 MNHEY and CDR2 SVGAGI. Written as DNA, the CDR3 is TGTGCCAGCACCAATGGCGGGGGCTCCACAGATACGCAGTATTTT. Its translation is CASTNGGGSTDTQYF.

The chain links TRBV7-3 to TRBJ1-4, with 11 bases matching TRBD1. CDR1 and CDR2 (germline): SGHTA, FQGTGA. The CDR3 runs to 17 residues. Trimming at V came to 3 bases and at J to 11 bases, leaving 14 bases not matched to a gene. The chain's CDR3 is CASSLDGTGGPLAKLFF. For the CDR3, the DNA is TGTGCCAGCAGCTTGGACGGGACAGGGGGACCCCTTGCTAAACTGTTTTTT.